The rows below give T cell receptor beta chains drawn from one sample of a study of T cell responses to AZD1222 COVID-19 vaccine. Data came from immunoSEQ multiplex PCR; TCRdb stores just in-frame clones and leaves some out. The sample gives 100,000 to 150,000 clones, roughly 90% of which show up once; 4.2% is in the top ten. This material consisted of peripheral blood, taken on day 0 of AZD1222 vaccination. Receptors originate from an adult in good health. Both conserved end residues are trimmed from each CDR3.

j_call v_call cdr3_length cdr3_aa
TRBJ1-1 TRBV27 13 ASSPIGDRGKEAF
TRBJ1-1 TRBV6-2/TRBV6-3 12 ASSYAGVNTEAF
TRBJ2-2 TRBV30 10 AWSRRAGELF
TRBJ1-5 TRBV30 10 AWTPGRGPQH
TRBJ1-1 TRBV6-5 12 ASSFYRGGTEAF
TRBJ1-5 TRBV3-1/TRBV3-2 12 ASSLTASNQPQH
TRBJ1-3 TRBV28 13 ASGSTGTRVGTIY
TRBJ2-3 TRBV7-9 12 ASSLGAGVDTQY
TRBJ2-7 TRBV19 13 ASSASRLSAYEQY
TRBJ2-1 TRBV4-1 15 ASSQGSWLADDNEQF
TRBJ1-5 TRBV7-2 13 ASSIPGLPRQPQH
TRBJ2-7 TRBV7-8 12 ASSLVAPSYEQY
TRBJ1-1 TRBV5-1 14 ASSPAVGPLNTEAF
TRBJ1-6 TRBV9 13 ASSTGSSYNSPLH
TRBJ1-5 TRBV30 11 AWSVGGDQPQH
TRBJ2-3 TRBV6-5 10 ASRADTDTQY
TRBJ2-3 TRBV10-3 11 ATTGASTDTQY
TRBJ2-5 TRBV6-1 12 ASSDRGLKETQY